This TCR beta chain derives from a study of technical replicates of blood from a handful of donors. The data were produced by immunoSEQ multiplex PCR, yet TCRdb's version contains in-frame clones alone and is incomplete. The table includes 11,000 to 15,000 clones, roughly 84% detected once. Per the germline V gene, CDR1 is SGHVS and CDR2 is FNYEAQ. The length of the CDR3 is 13 residues. V lost 8 bases to trimming and J lost 7 bases; unmatched junction nucleotides: 1. This TCR came from a human donor in good health. Sequencing was carried out using PBMCs. The gene calls are TRBV7-6 and TRBJ2-1; the match to TRBD2 covers 14 bases. DNA of the CDR3: TGTGCCAGCGGGACTAGCGGGGGTAATGAGCAGTTCTTC. As protein: CASGTSGGNEQFF. Filled out from reference TRBV7-6 and TRBJ2-1, the complete variable domain reads GAGVSQSPRYKVTKRGQDVALRCDPISGHVSLYWYRQALGQGPEFLTYFNYEAQQDKSGLPNDRFSAERPEGSISTLTIQRTEQRDSAMYRCASGTSGGNEQFFGPGTRLTVL.